Following are 21 T cell receptor beta chains from one sample sequenced in a study of CD4 and CD8 cells across lung adenocarcinoma regions. One entry per CDR3 protein, called by TCRdb with MiXCR from the PCR reads. The sample gives nearly 11,000 distinct CDR3 sequences, 59% of which show up once; 88% is in the top ten. The sample comprised CD8+ T cells from the margin of a lung tumor. The receptor source for this set is a male donor with lung adenocarcinoma. The CD4 and CD8 labels of this study may be unreliable.

V gene TRBV6-1 combines with J gene TRBJ2-2; D possibly corresponds to TRBD1 (6 bases). Per the germline V gene, CDR1 is MNHNS and CDR2 is SASEGT. Trimming took 1 base from V and 2 from J, leaving 20 bases between them. CDR3 length: 19 residues. CDR3 in amino acids: CASSEGSGAGALNTGELFF. The CDR3 coding sequence is TGTGCCAGCAGTGAAGGGTCTGGGGCAGGGGCCCTAAACACCGGGGAGCTGTTTTTT.

The chain uses TRBV27 and TRBJ2-1, with 9 bases identical to TRBD1. The DNA end is more similar to TRBJ2-7, so the J call may be wrong. The CDR3 has 13 amino acids. CDR1 and CDR2 from the germline V gene are MNHEY and SMNVEV (reference sequence). The CDR3 is CASSWTGDGEQYF. In nucleotides, the CDR3 is TGTGCCAGCAGTTGGACAGGGGACGGCGAGCAGTACTTC.

Remarks on this clonotype: A junction end diverges from the germline sequence, so it may reflect a read error. The CDR3 DNA sequence: TGTGCCCGCAGGGTGGTTAGCGCAGATGCGCAGTATTTT. Translation gives CARRVVSADAQYF. The rearrangement uses TRBV7-2 and TRBJ2-3, with D tentatively TRBD1 or TRBD2 (5 bases each). The germline V gene encodes CDR1 SGHTA and CDR2 FQGNSA. CDR3 length equals 13 residues.

The V gene is TRBV27, the J gene TRBJ2-2; D gene ambiguous. V was shortened by 6 bases and J by 2 bases, with 13 bases between the two germline ends. Germline assignment: CDR1 MNHEY and CDR2 SMNVEV (reference sequence). This CDR3 region has 15 residues. This CDR3 reads CASRPPGRNTGELFF. Written as DNA, the CDR3 is TGTGCCAGCAGGCCACCCGGTCGTAACACCGGGGAGCTGTTTTTT.

The chain joins TRBV10-1 to TRBJ2-1, with a tentative D call TRBD1 (6 bases). This CDR3 contains 15 residues. The V end lost 2 bases, the J end lost 7 bases, and 15 bases lay between the germline ends. Germline CDR1 reads WNHNN; CDR2 reads SYGVQD (reference sequence). CDR3 sequence reads: CASSEGDTEWNEQFF. The CDR3, as DNA: TGCGCCAGCAGTGAGGGGGACACTGAGTGGAATGAGCAGTTCTTC.

The genes are TRBV5-1 and TRBJ2-3; 7 nucleotides align to TRBD2. Germline V gene sequence: CDR1 SGHRS, CDR2 YFSETQ. J gave up 4 bases and V 4 bases, and 6 bases lay outside the gene matches. CDR3 size: 14 residues. The CDR3 loop reads CASSGGTIPDTQYF. The CDR3 bases are TGCGCCAGCAGCGGTGGGACTATCCCAGATACGCAGTATTTT.

This clonotype is medium-sized (0.01 to 0.1%) within its sample. This chain uses TRBV6-1 with TRBJ2-2, with D perhaps given as TRBD1 or TRBD2 (6 bases each). Germline lookup yields CDR1 MNHNS and CDR2 SASEGT. The CDR3 loop spans 15 amino acids. Trimming took 6 bases from V and 6 from J, leaving 17 bases between them. CDR3 bases: TGTGCCAGCAGCCCCCACCCGGAGGGGGCCGGGGAGCTGTTTTTT. Translated, it gives CASSPHPEGAGELFF.

This clonotype turned up a few times. The rearrangement uses TRBV6-1 and TRBJ2-1, with 8 bases matching TRBD1. Matching the DNA end better, TRBJ2-7 makes the J call doubtful. CDR1 is MNHNS and CDR2 is SASEGT in the germline V gene. The CDR3 is 15 amino acids. The CDR3 loop is CASSPERTGFFEQYF. CDR3 DNA sequence: TGTGCCAGCAGTCCCGAGCGGACAGGGTTCTTCGAGCAGTACTTC.

The chain has TRBV10-3 and TRBJ2-1, with a tentative D call TRBD2 (5 bases). From germline, CDR1 is ENHRY and CDR2 SYGVKD. The V end was cut by 11 bases, the J end by 7 bases, with 21 bases between. The CDR3 extends over 14 amino acids. The CDR3 spells CAASDPRERNEQFF. CDR3 DNA sequence: TGTGCCGCCAGCGATCCACGGGAAAGGAATGAGCAGTTCTTC.

Many counts were recorded for this clonotype. The CDR3 DNA reads TGTGCCAGCAGTGAAGTTGGCAGCACAGATACGCAGTATTTT. This sequence encodes CASSEVGSTDTQYF. This chain links TRBV6-1 with TRBJ2-3; D uncertain. V shed 1 base and J shed 0 bases, with 5 bases lying between them. Germline V CDR1 and CDR2: MNHNS, SASEGT. The CDR3 has 14 residues.

A remark on this clonotype: One end of the junction does not line up with germline, which may come from a read error. V is TRBV14 and J is TRBJ2-1, with TRBD2 identical over 9 bases. The CDR3 has 19 residues. CDR1 SGHDN and CDR2 FVKESK come from the germline V gene. Here the CDR3 reads CASSHFPGLASEDHNEQHF. The CDR3 DNA is TGTGCCAGCAGCCATTTTCCGGGACTAGCTTCCGAGGACCACAATGAGCAGCACTTC.

This chain uses TRBV6-1 with TRBJ2-7; a weak D match, TRBD2 (7 bases). V was cut by 7 bases and J by 2 bases, with 18 bases left in between. This CDR3 region has 15 residues. The germline gives CDR1 MNHNS, CDR2 SASEGT. The CDR3 DNA is TGTGCCAGCACCGACGGGGCGGGGGCTCCCTACGAGCAGTACTTC. This sequence encodes CASTDGAGAPYEQYF.

The rearrangement joins TRBV12-3 or TRBV12-4 to TRBJ2-1; TRBD2 aligns across 14 bases. J was trimmed by 16 bases and V by 5 bases; bases with no gene match: 4. This CDR3 has 12 residues. The CDR3 DNA follows: TGTGCCAGCAGTCCCGGGACTAGCGGGGGATTCTTC. It specifies CASSPGTSGGFF.

This clonotype occurred once. The CDR3 spells CASSFPAGGTDTQYF. The DNA for the CDR3 is TGTGCCAGCAGTTTTCCCGCGGGAGGGACAGATACGCAGTATTTT. The chain joins TRBV12-3 or TRBV12-4 to TRBJ2-3, with 9 bases fitting TRBD2. Trimming removed 3 bases from V and 3 bases from J; junction bases left unmatched: 4. The CDR3 is 15 residues long.

This clonotype rates as medium-sized. CDR3 loop: CASSTGGSTDTQYF. The CDR3 DNA reads TGTGCCAGCAGCACAGGGGGTAGCACAGATACGCAGTATTTT. The rearrangement links TRBV6-1 to TRBJ2-3; 8 positions match TRBD1. CDR1 and CDR2 (germline): MNHNS, SASEGT. CDR3 length: 14 amino acids. V trimming: 6 bases; J trimming: 0 bases; junction bases outside the gene matches: 2.

This clonotype was counted a single time. The junction departs from the called germline gene at one end, perhaps through a read error. The chain is built from TRBV6-1 and TRBJ2-2; TRBD2 matches 7 bases. The CDR3 is made up of 17 amino acids. The germline V gene has CDR1 MNHNS and CDR2 SASEGT. CDR3 bases: TGTGCCAGCCGTGGTTCCCGCGGGAGTACCAACACCGGGGAGCAGTTTTTT. Its translation is CASRGSRGSTNTGEQFF.

Note on this clonotype: An end of the junction does not agree with germline; a read error may underlie this. The chain links TRBV6-1 to TRBJ2-4, with D possibly being TRBD1 (5 bases). CDR1 and CDR2 (germline): MNHNS, SASEGT. The CDR3 covers 17 residues. CDR3 region: CASGEVLPGPQEGFQYF. The CDR3 coding sequence is TGTGCCAGCGGTGAAGTACTGCCAGGGCCACAAGAAGGGTTTCAGTACTTC.

The chain recombines TRBV6-1 with TRBJ2-1; TRBD2 matches 12 bases. The CDR3 runs 15 residues. Germline assignment: CDR1 MNHNS and CDR2 SASEGT. V lost 5 bases, J lost 6 bases, and 5 bases stayed unmatched. The CDR3: CASSLAGGGVNEQFF. DNA for the CDR3: TGTGCCAGCAGTCTAGCGGGAGGGGGGGTCAATGAGCAGTTCTTC.

This clonotype was seen only a few times. J is TRBJ2-5 and V is TRBV5-1, with TRBD2 matching over 9 bases. The last part of the DNA fits TRBJ2-7 better; the J call may be wrong. This CDR3 is built from 16 residues. CDR1 and CDR2 (germline): SGHRS, YFSETQ. CDR3 amino acids: CASSLGAGGYGYEQYF. DNA for the CDR3: TGCGCCAGCAGCTTGGGTGCGGGAGGGTACGGCTACGAGCAGTACTTC.

CDR3 sequence: CASSFGRQETQYF. The DNA for the CDR3 is TGTGCCAGCAGCTTCGGCAGACAAGAGACCCAGTACTTC. The rearrangement joins TRBV7-6 to TRBJ2-5; unclear D gene. The CDR3 is 13 amino acids. CDR1 is SGHVS, CDR2 FNYEAQ, per germline. Between the trimmed V and J ends, which lost 3 bases and 2 bases, there was a span of 7 bases.

This clonotype was seen a handful of times. The chain combines TRBV7-2 with TRBJ2-1; unclear D gene. The DNA end lines up better with TRBJ2-5; the J call may be wrong. Germline-derived CDR1 and CDR2 are SGHTA and FQGNSA. The CDR3 runs to 11 residues. As DNA, the CDR3 is TGTGCCAGCAGCTTAACCGAGACCCAGTACTTC. Amino acid sequence: CASSLTETQYF.